This T cell receptor beta chain was captured by sequencing in a study of Ad26.COV2.S vaccination and SARS-CoV-2 variants. Overall study: The donor was enrolled in the Ad26.COV2.S arm of the COV1001 trial. Dosing was one shot or two shots 56 days apart.

This clone was counted only a few times. What it binds is unknown. This CDR3 is 12 amino acids long. Germline CDR1 KGHSH, CDR2 LQKENI. Trimming removed 3 bases from V and 3 bases from J, with 2 bases in between. Here immunoSEQ multiplex PCR was the method, and the copy in TCRdb shows in-frame clones only, minus some. The sample has 330,000 or so clones, 85% to 90% seen once. Whole-study findings and limits: The TCR breadth and depth analyses may have produced an underestimate of total T cell responses. Vaccine and placebo recipients had similar non-spike TCR breadth.

Treatment noted: some 20 received Ad26.COV2.S at low or high dose, single or two shots; a few received placebo; per-sample allocation not given. Sampling was done on day 63 after the first vaccine or placebo injection. The J gene is TRBJ2-2, the V gene TRBV18; D gene unclear. The material was peripheral blood, obtained in a trial of Ad26.COV2.S vaccine versus placebo. The source is a person between 18 and 65 years old who received the Ad26.COV2.S COVID-19 vaccine or a placebo. Written as DNA, the CDR3 is TGTGCCAGCTCACCGTACACCGGGGAGCTGTTTTTT. It translates to CASSPYTGELFF.